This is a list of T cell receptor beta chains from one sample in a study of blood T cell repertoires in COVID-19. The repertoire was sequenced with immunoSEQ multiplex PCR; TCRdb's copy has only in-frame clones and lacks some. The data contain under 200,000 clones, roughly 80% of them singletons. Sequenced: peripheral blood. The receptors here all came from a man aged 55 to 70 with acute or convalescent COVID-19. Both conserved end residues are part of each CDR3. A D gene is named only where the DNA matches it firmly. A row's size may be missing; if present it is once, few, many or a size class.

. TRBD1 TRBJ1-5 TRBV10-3 TGTGCCATCAGTGACGTTACAGGGGGCGATAAGGTGGACAATCAGCCCCAGCATTTT CAISDVTGGDKVDNQPQHF
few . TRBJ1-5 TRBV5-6 TGTGCCAGCAGCAATTCGCAGGGTCAGCCCCAGCATTTT CASSNSQGQPQHF
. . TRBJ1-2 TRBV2 TGTGCCAGCAGTGCGGGGGTGTCAGGCGGCTCCTATGGCTACACCTTC CASSAGVSGGSYGYTF
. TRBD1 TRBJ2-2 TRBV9 TGTGCCAGCAGCGGAACAGGGGGCGCAGGCGGGGAGCTGTTTTTT CASSGTGGAGGELFF
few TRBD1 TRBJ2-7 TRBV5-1 TGCGCCAGCAGCTCCGGGACAGGGACCTACGAGCAGTACTTC CASSSGTGTYEQYF
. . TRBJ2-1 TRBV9 TGTGCCAGCAGCGCCTCGGGAGCCTCCTACAATGAGCAGTTCTTC CASSASGASYNEQFF
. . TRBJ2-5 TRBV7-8 TGTGCCAGCAGGCCCGAGGGTCAAGCCAAAGAGACCCAGTACTTC CASRPEGQAKETQYF
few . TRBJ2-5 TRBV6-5 TGTGCCAGCAGTTACTCGATCAGCCAAGAGACCCAGTACTTC CASSYSISQETQYF
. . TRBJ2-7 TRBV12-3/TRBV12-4 TGTGCCAGCAGTTTAGGGCACCACGAGCAGTACTTC CASSLGHHEQYF
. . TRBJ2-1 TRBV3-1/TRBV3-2 TGTGCCAGCAGCCAAGGACAGGGGACTACAATCCGTGAGCAGTTCTTC CASSQGQGTTIREQFF